The 11 T cell receptor beta chains presented below share a single source sample, sequenced in a study of cytomegalovirus exposure and HLA in healthy donors. The primer mix had 60 Vbeta and 13 Jbeta primers. The data were produced by immunoSEQ multiplex PCR, yet TCRdb's version contains in-frame clones alone and is incomplete. The repertoire holds roughly 140,000 clones, with over 60% as singletons. The material sequenced was PBMCs. These receptors were obtained from a woman younger than 45 in good health and CMV-seropositive.

This chain uses TRBV19 with TRBJ1-2, with unresolved D. Between the trimmed V and J ends, which lost 3 bases and 7 bases, there was a span of 9 bases. This CDR3 has 12 residues. Germline CDR1 reads LNHDA; CDR2 reads SQIVND (reference sequence). CDR3 sequence (DNA): TGTGCCAGTAGTATCCGGGTCGGTGGCTACACCTTC. Encoded protein: CASSIRVGGYTF. The full variable domain, rest sourced from reference TRBV19 and TRBJ1-2, is DGGITQSPKYLFRKEGQNVTLSCEQNLNHDAMYWYRQDPGQGLRLIYYSQIVNDFQKGDIAEGYSVSREKKESFPLTVTSAQKNPTAFYLCASSIRVGGYTFGSGTRLTVV.

The chain is built from TRBV5-6 and TRBJ1-2; no definite D call. CDR1 and CDR2 from the germline V gene are SGHDT and YYEEEE. Between the trimmed V and J ends, which lost 4 bases and 7 bases, there was a span of 20 bases. This CDR3 spans 15 amino acids. CDR3 in amino acids: CASSPWSYGERGYTF. CDR3 sequence (DNA): TGTGCCAGCAGCCCTTGGTCCTACGGAGAGCGTGGCTACACCTTC.

This clone was detected only once. The V gene is TRBV5-1, the J gene TRBJ2-7; 9 nucleotides match TRBD1. The CDR3 has 14 residues. Per germline, CDR1 SGHRS and CDR2 YFSETQ. V gave up 2 bases and J gave up 3 bases; unmatched junction bases: 3. The CDR3 loop is CASSFGTGLYEQYF. For the CDR3, the DNA is TGCGCCAGCAGCTTCGGGACAGGGCTCTACGAGCAGTACTTC. Complete variable domain (other parts from reference TRBV5-1 and TRBJ2-7): KAGVTQTPRYLIKTRGQQVTLSCSPISGHRSVSWYQQTPGQGLQFLFEYFSETQRNKGNFPGRFSGRQFSNSRSEMNVSTLELGDSALYLCASSFGTGLYEQYFGPGTRLTVT.

The chain links TRBV6-1 to TRBJ1-4, with D possibly TRBD1 on 6 matching bases. The germline CDR1 and CDR2 sequences are MNHNS and SASEGT. V was cut by 4 bases and J by 10 bases, with 16 bases left in between. This CDR3 contains 14 residues. CDR3 in amino acids: CASSGDKSEVKLFF. The DNA for the CDR3 is TGTGCCAGCAGTGGGGACAAGAGTGAGGTAAAACTGTTTTTT.

V gene TRBV20-1 combines with J gene TRBJ2-5; possible D gene TRBD1, 5 bases. This CDR3 spans 11 amino acids. Trimming pared 0 bases from V and 7 bases from J, leaving 6 bases between. Looked up from germline, CDR1 is DFQATT and CDR2 is SNEGSKA (reference sequence). The CDR3, as DNA: TGCAGTGCTAGAGATAGGGGGACCCAGTACTTC. As protein: CSARDRGTQYF.

The chain employs TRBV6-6 and TRBJ1-6, with 7 bases that match TRBD1. J lost 11 bases, V lost 4 bases, and 5 bases had no gene match. Per the germline V gene, CDR1 is MNHNY and CDR2 is SVGAGI (reference sequence). The CDR3 runs 13 residues. CDR3 DNA sequence: TGTGCCAGCAGTTCCTACAGGGGAACACCCCTCCACTTT. Residues: CASSSYRGTPLHF.

The chain is built from TRBV5-6 and TRBJ1-1; tentatively, D is TRBD1 (5 bases). V was pared by 5 bases and J by 8 bases, with 19 bases between. From germline, CDR1 is SGHDT and CDR2 YYEEEE. The CDR3 runs 14 residues. As DNA, the CDR3 is TGTGCCAGCAGTTCGACGACAGATTTCTGGGAAGCTTTCTTT. Its translation is CASSSTTDFWEAFF.

The chain links TRBV6-1 to TRBJ2-7; TRBD1 agrees at 7 bases. CDR1 is MNHNS and CDR2 is SASEGT in the germline V gene. This CDR3 has 15 amino acids. With 8 bases clipped from V and 4 bases from J, the junction kept 14 bases outside the gene matches. The CDR3 loop reads CASGFVWTGPYEQYF. Here the CDR3 DNA reads TGTGCCAGCGGGTTTGTCTGGACAGGACCTTACGAGCAGTACTTC.

This chain links TRBV5-1 with TRBJ1-1; 7 nucleotides agree with TRBD1. CDR1 SGHRS and CDR2 YFSETQ come from the germline V gene. The CDR3 is 12 amino acids. V trimming: 5 bases; J trimming: 6 bases; junction bases outside the gene matches: 4. The CDR3 DNA sequence: TGCGCCAGCAGTCCAGACAGGGCTGAAGCTTTCTTT. Translated: CASSPDRAEAFF.

Only one count was recorded for this clone. The chain has TRBV13 and TRBJ1-2; no firm D call. This CDR3 comprises 11 residues. Germline V lookup: CDR1 PRHDT, CDR2 FYEKMQ (reference sequence). V was cut by 8 bases and J by 11 bases, with 15 bases left in between. CDR3 sequence reads: CASARSRHYTF. The CDR3 nucleotides are TGTGCCAGCGCCAGATCGAGGCATTACACCTTC.

The J gene is TRBJ2-5, the V gene TRBV6-1; tentative D call: TRBD2 (5 bases). The V gene lost 9 bases and the J gene lost 2 bases, with 16 bases spanning the gap. Germline CDR1 reads MNHNS; CDR2 reads SASEGT. This CDR3 contains 14 residues. The CDR3 spells CASPLMRLQETQYF. CDR3 nucleotide sequence: TGTGCCAGTCCCTTGATGCGACTACAAGAGACCCAGTACTTC.